These T cell receptor beta chains were read from a single sample in a study of Graves' ophthalmopathy and Graves' hyperthyroidism. TCRdb re-called the multiplex PCR reads with MiXCR, one entry per CDR3 protein. This table holds over 650,000 distinct CDR3 sequences, approximately 39% found once. Sequencing was performed on peripheral blood. The receptors originated from an adult man with Graves' ophthalmopathy. Both conserved end residues are part of each CDR3. D genes are given only for firm matches. Size is omitted from some rows. Given values are once, few, many or a class for expanded clones.

D	J	size	V	CDR3	DNA
.	TRBJ2-7	.	TRBV3-1	CASSQGQATYEQYF	TGTGCCAGCAGCCAAGGGCAGGCCACCTACGAGCAGTACTTC
.	TRBJ1-2	many	TRBV10-3	CAISVLGSSKNEDYGYTF	TGTGCCATCAGTGTGTTGGGGTCGAGTAAGAACGAGGACTATGGCTACACCTTC
.	TRBJ1-4	many	TRBV20-1	CSARVREKLFF	TGCAGTGCTAGAGTCAGGGAAAAACTGTTTTTT
TRBD2	TRBJ2-3	.	TRBV7-8	CASVAAGTDTQYF	TGTGCCAGCGTGGCAGCGGGGACAGATACGCAGTATTTT
.	TRBJ1-6	many	TRBV14	CASSQLGRSPLHF	TGTGCCAGCAGCCAATTAGGGCGTTCACCCCTCCACTTT
.	TRBJ1-1	.	TRBV15	CATSREGGIAFF	TGTGCCACCAGCAGAGAAGGAGGGATAGCTTTCTTT
TRBD1	TRBJ1-1	.	TRBV6-5	CASRPGQGDSEAFF	TGTGCCAGCAGACCAGGACAGGGAGATTCTGAAGCTTTCTTT
.	TRBJ1-1	many	TRBV7-9	CASTDSGGRATEAFF	TGTGCCAGCACCGACTCTGGGGGGCGCGCAACTGAAGCTTTCTTT
.	TRBJ1-2	many	TRBV29-1	CSVRDGPNYGYTF	TGCAGCGTCCGTGACGGACCTAACTATGGCTACACCTTC
.	TRBJ2-5	many	TRBV7-2	CASSFQQETQYF	TGTGCCAGCAGCTTTCAACAAGAGACCCAGTACTTC
.	TRBJ2-5	.	TRBV6-6	CASSAGTQYF	TGTGCCTCTTCGGCGGGGACCCAGTACTTC
TRBD1	TRBJ1-5	.	TRBV2	CASRTGQPEQPQHF	TGTGCCAGCAGGACGGGACAGCCGGAGCAGCCCCAGCATTTT
TRBD1	TRBJ2-5	.	TRBV29-1	CSVDLDRVETQYF	TGCAGCGTTGATTTGGACAGGGTCGAGACCCAGTACTTC
TRBD1	TRBJ2-7	.	TRBV25-1	CATSASGTGFHEQYF	TGTGCCACCAGTGCCTCCGGGACAGGGTTCCACGAGCAGTACTTC
TRBD1	TRBJ1-2	many	TRBV2	CASRTDRGKGYTF	TGTGCCAGCAGGACGGACAGGGGTAAAGGCTACACCTTC
TRBD1	TRBJ1-5	.	TRBV7-2	CASSPTQGAGQPQHF	TGTGCCAGCTCACCGACACAGGGGGCGGGTCAGCCCCAGCATTTT
TRBD2	TRBJ2-2	many	TRBV7-8	CASSMNSGRLDGELFF	TGTGCCAGCAGTATGAATAGCGGGAGGTTGGACGGGGAGCTGTTTTTT
.	TRBJ2-1	few	TRBV29-1	CSVENGPEQFF	TGCAGCGTCGAAAACGGGCCTGAGCAGTTCTTC